The 5 T cell receptor beta chains in this list originate from one sample, sequenced in a study of blood T cells in healthy people across ages. Then a second PCR, running roughly 7 to 11 cycles, was carried out with a sample-barcoded 5' primer and a J-beta primer mix. TCRdb reanalysed the 5' RACE reads using MiXCR and keeps one entry per CDR3 protein. Of about 1.8 million distinct CDR3 sequences in the sample, roughly 52% are singletons; the top ten hold less than 2.5%. Sample: blood. Receptor source: a woman between 35 and 50 years old in good health.

This clonotype was observed a handful of times. A much bigger clone sits one base away, suggesting this may be a read error. V usage is TRBV20-1 and J usage is TRBJ1-5, with 7 bases fitting TRBD1. The CDR3 consists of 16 residues. Germline V gene sequence: CDR1 DFQATT, CDR2 SNEGSKA (reference sequence). V trimming: 3 bases; J trimming: 13 bases; junction bases outside the gene matches: 21. DNA for the CDR3: TGCAGTGCTAGGACTACAGACGGGACAGACATTATATCGCAGCATTTT. It translates to CSARTTDGTDIISQHF.

J is TRBJ2-5 and V is TRBV3-1, with D possibly matching TRBD2 (6 bases). The CDR3 is 15 residues long. V was shortened by 8 bases and J by 1 base, with 17 bases between the two germline ends. Germline values: CDR1 LGHDT, CDR2 YNNKEL (reference sequence). CDR3 DNA sequence: TGTGCCAGCGGCCTAACAGGACTAACCCAAGAGACCCAGTACTTC. It is translated as CASGLTGLTQETQYF.

V is TRBV29-1 and J is TRBJ2-3; 15 bases are a match to TRBD2. V lost 4 bases to trimming and J lost 2 bases; unmatched junction nucleotides: 10. Per germline, CDR1 SQVTM and CDR2 ANQGSEA. The CDR3 is 18 amino acids. In nucleotides, the CDR3 is TGCAGCGTTGTAGGACTAGCGGGGGGGCCCGCCTACACAGATACGCAGTATTTT. It is translated as CSVVGLAGGPAYTDTQYF.

This clonotype showed up many times. This chain connects TRBV4-2 to TRBJ1-2; tentatively, D is TRBD1 (5 bases). V lost 0 bases and J 7 bases, leaving 12 bases between the germline ends. Germline assignment: CDR1 LGHNA and CDR2 YNFKEQ. This CDR3 contains 14 residues. The CDR3 loop is CASSQDLARGGYTF. The CDR3 coding sequence is TGTGCCAGCAGCCAAGATTTGGCGAGGGGTGGCTACACCTTC.

This clonotype was counted between two and nine times. The V and J genes are TRBV7-2 and TRBJ2-3, with no clear D. The germline V gene has CDR1 SGHTA and CDR2 FQGNSA. Trimming cost V 6 bases and J 4 bases, with 5 bases left between them. This CDR3 has 11 residues. DNA for the CDR3: TGTGCCAGCAGTAATCCAGATACGCAGTATTTT. It translates to CASSNPDTQYF.